One T cell receptor (beta chain) is described in this entry. This clone was seen more than once but under ten times. Its cognate antigen has yet to be identified. No quality values exist for individual bases; no much larger clone is one base distant. These data belong to a study of cytomegalovirus exposure and HLA in healthy donors (dated by TCRdb to 2015 to 2018). As for the study more broadly: An earlier analysis of 587 of the donors reported 276 Gb of sequence data and around 100 million unique TCR beta sequences obtained from some 170 million T cells. To decide whether each TCR beta V gene segment behaved as functional or pseudogenic, an earlier analysis of approximately 590 of the donors relied on high-throughput TCR beta sequencing. An early release that covered fewer than 800 HLA-typed donors contained approximately 300 gigabases of sequencing data and tens of millions of unique TCR sequences. Typing coverage varied by locus: about 620-630 donors for A, B, C, DRB1 and DQB1; more than 500 for DQA1; over 600 for DPA1; under 490 for DPB1. Every discovery cohort repertoire had been produced on one sequencing platform. To predict cytomegalovirus infection status, the study brought together high-throughput TCR immunosequencing, statistical association of individual TCRs with disease status, and machine learning. HLA typing included class I and class II loci at four-digit resolution. The study aimed to test whether cataloging public T cell receptors could reveal signatures of past pathogen exposure. A later genetic analysis took genome-wide SNP genotypes for about 55% of the 666 donors and used that subset as a discovery cohort. Besides the first cohort of around 700 subjects, a separate validation cohort made up of 120 different subjects was used. Donor age, sex, ethnicity and CMV serostatus were collected together with the repertoire data. The study profiled the T cell repertoires of 550 to 700 subjects by immunosequencing and related them to cytomegalovirus serostatus. Rather than using new phenotypic data, the later analysis identified candidate immune exposures from TCR beta sequences and from how often those sequences occurred across donors. Among roughly 400 genotyped donors of the cohort, an average of around 250,000 unique TCR beta nucleotide sequences was sequenced per donor, of which about 19% were non-productive. In a later analysis, previously published TCR beta repertoires from fewer than 750 donors were re-analyzed and high-resolution HLA genotyping was added so that TCR occurrence patterns could be studied. Of the roughly 390 genotyped donors, approximately 83% fell in the genetic ancestry cluster associated with self-reported Caucasian donors. Five DR-DQ haplotypes were handled as single units for association and clustering, since linkage in the cohort was strong. Broad study findings and their caveats: HLA typing was unavailable for some donors at each locus, so association tests used only the typed subset. Most TCR sequences were observed very rarely across donors, whereas some public TCRs were present in many individuals. A group of highly shared sequence variants was considered likely to be a technical artifact of the sequencing pipeline. A total of 150 or so TCR beta chains were listed by the study as associated with cytomegalovirus. Correlated functional status among segregating V segments might be attributable to linkage disequilibrium, but an unknown experimental factor could not be ruled out. In a later genetic analysis, fewer N-insertions in productive TCRs were reported among donors in an Asian-associated ancestry cluster than the roughly 700-donor mean. The 87-base-pair reads could not distinguish some IMGT-functional V segments, including TRBV6-2 and TRBV6-3, so those segments were excluded. A few of the identified cytomegalovirus-associated TCR beta chains were confirmed in vitro to be specific for cytomegalovirus antigens. An earlier analysis of some 560 of the donors showed that most TCR beta V segments appeared in productive rearrangements either about 90% or about 30% of the time, which broadly matched IMGT annotations. Sequencing depth was assumed to be roughly uniform across donors in the presence/absence analyses, though that assumption may not hold. A later analysis found that most CMV-associated TCR beta chains appeared HLA-restricted, with HLA associations seemingly driven largely by CMV exposure. The classifier was reported to diagnose cytomegalovirus status with high specificity and sensitivity in both the original cohort and the validation cohort. A later analysis found that HLA-associated TCR beta chains were more clonally expanded and had lower generation probabilities than equally common non-associated chains. Because counts were too low, more than 15 rarely observed V segments, including chromosome 9 orphons, were left out of the earlier analysis of over 550 of the donors. This cohort had only TCR beta chains sequenced, and the lack of alpha or paired-chain data limited which features could be detected. A later genetic analysis associated a missense DCLRE1C variant with V-gene and J-gene trimming of TCR beta chains, and an independent cohort replicated the association. A further reported finding was that TCR beta sequences accurately predicted the HLA-A and HLA-B alleles for most subjects in the first cohort. According to a later analysis, parvovirus B19, influenza, CMV and Epstein-Barr virus appeared linked to several top co-occurrence clusters. The authors suggested that the approach could potentially be generalized to other disease states and immunological phenotypes. At a false discovery rate of 0.05, a later analysis linked 15,000 to 20,000 TCR beta sequences to specific HLA alleles. Assigning TCR associations to individual alleles was difficult when HLA alleles, especially DR and DQ, strongly co-occurred. In a later analysis, TCR association rates were found to vary across HLA loci, with the most associated TCRs seen for DRB1 alleles and the fewest for HLA-C alleles. The only immune exposure information available for the cohort was CMV serostatus.

The cohort consisted of 600 to 700 healthy bone marrow donors. Cohort members were all nominally healthy when sampled, although unrecorded immune exposures were likely present. The donor was CMV seronegative and belonged to the group of 352 seronegative cohort members. A peripheral blood sample was provided by each donor, and peripheral blood mononuclear cells were used for TCR beta sequencing. Genomic DNA was extracted from the blood cell samples with the Qiagen DNeasy Blood Extraction Kit. The germline V gene yields SGDLS for CDR1 and YYNGEE for CDR2. Relative to germline, V is 6 bases shorter and J is 1 base shorter, with 15 bases between their ends. The CDR3 holds 15 amino acids from the cysteine to the phenylalanine. This entry keeps only the CDR3 DNA: 45 bases, framed from base 1. Receptor amplification or capture employed the immunoSEQ multiplex PCR assay. A mixture of 60 forward primers for TCR Vbeta segments and 13 reverse primers for TCR Jbeta segments was used in the multiplex PCR. A multiplex PCR assay on genomic DNA amplified the CDR3 region of rearranged TCR beta genes. On the Illumina HiSeq System, the amplified TCR beta libraries were sequenced as 87-base-pair reads. Concerning the study's data processing: In a later analysis, tens of millions of unique TCR beta chains were counted across the roughly 610 repertoires, and some 10 million of these chains were shared by at least two donors. To remove PCR and sequencing errors, raw reads were error-corrected and collapsed into unique sequences using a nearest-neighbor algorithm that merged closely related sequences. V, D and J gene segments were assigned by aligning CDR3 sequences to IMGT reference sequences. For a sequence to be retained, a match of at least six nucleotides to both a V gene segment and a J gene segment was required. Rearrangements were classified as productive when the CDR3 lacked stop codons and remained in frame with V and J, and all other rearrangements were classified as non-productive. Following IMGT convention, CDR3 was defined as the stretch from the second conserved V-encoded cysteine up to the conserved J-encoded phenylalanine. In an earlier analysis of around 540 of the donors, sequences lacking an unambiguous match to a single V gene segment were excluded. An earlier analysis of fewer than 750 of the donors called V segments functional above 56.7% productive rearrangements and segregating when the between-donor standard deviation exceeded 5%. To diagnose cytomegalovirus status from the catalog of TCR beta chain sequences, a statistical classification framework was built. In a later analysis, V and J genes were assigned by comparing TCR nucleotide sequences against IMGT/GENE-DB human TR gene sequences. A later analysis assigned CDR3 sequences and most-parsimonious VDJ recombination scenarios with the TCRdist pipeline. In a later analysis, every TCR beta chain was defined by the combination of its CDR3 amino acid sequence and its V-gene family, and reads without a unique V-gene family were dropped. To address suspected cross-contamination and a sequencing artifact, a later analysis removed a few hundred highly shared, low-generation-probability nucleotide sequences. In a later analysis, a clonal expansion index was calculated for each public chain from normalized within-repertoire ranks of inferred template counts. In a later analysis, generation probabilities were computed with a VDJ recombination model fitted to out-of-frame rearrangements, and the resulting probabilities were checked against IGoR. Hypergeometric tests were used in a later analysis to score TCR-TCR, TCR-HLA and TCR-CMV co-occurrence, with a repertoire-size bias correction applied to the TCR pairs. To estimate false discovery rates, a later analysis permuted the HLA or CMV assignments 20 times. In a later analysis, co-occurring TCRs were grouped with DBSCAN, and TCRdist sequence similarity was added when clustering was performed within HLA-allele-positive subsets. Repertoires with fewer than 30,000 or more than 120,000 public chains were left out of co-occurrence clustering, as were five repertoires with anomalous nucleotide sharing. TCRdb carries this immuneACCESS record with in-frame sequences only. Its versions omit some clonotypes, under half of them owing to an unresolved V gene in the studies checked, with the rest unexplained. For V, J and clone size, that table is used; D and trimming come from the DNA. This sample comprises around 110,000 clones, around a tenth of them detected only once. Together, the top ten hold approximately 3% of the sample.

The rearrangement combines TRBV9 with TRBJ2-3; TRBD2 is perhaps the D gene, given 5 matching bases. This TCR derives from a man under 40 in good health and CMV-seronegative. Sequenced material: PBMCs. The CDR3 reads as follows: CASNLLGRGTDTQYF. DNA sequence: TGTGCCAGCAACCTACTAGGGAGAGGCACAGATACGCAGTATTTT.